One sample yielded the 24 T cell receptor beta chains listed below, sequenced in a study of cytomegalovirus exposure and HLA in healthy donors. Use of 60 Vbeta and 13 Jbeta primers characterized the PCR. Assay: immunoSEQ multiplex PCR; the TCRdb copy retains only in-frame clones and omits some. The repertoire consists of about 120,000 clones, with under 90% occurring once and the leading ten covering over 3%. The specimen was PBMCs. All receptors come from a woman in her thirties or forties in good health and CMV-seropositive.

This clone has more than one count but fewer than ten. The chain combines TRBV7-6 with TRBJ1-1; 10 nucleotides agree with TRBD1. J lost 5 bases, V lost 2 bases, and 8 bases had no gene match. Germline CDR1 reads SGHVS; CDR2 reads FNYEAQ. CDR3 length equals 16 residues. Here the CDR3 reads CASSLPPTGGRTEAFF. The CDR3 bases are TGTGCCAGCAGCTTACCGCCGACAGGGGGCCGGACTGAAGCTTTCTTT.

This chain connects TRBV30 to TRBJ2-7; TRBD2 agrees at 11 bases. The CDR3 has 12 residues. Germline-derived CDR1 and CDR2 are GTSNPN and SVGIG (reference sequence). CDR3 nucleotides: TGTGGCCGACTAGCGGGGTCCTACGAGCAGTACTTC. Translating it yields CGRLAGSYEQYF.

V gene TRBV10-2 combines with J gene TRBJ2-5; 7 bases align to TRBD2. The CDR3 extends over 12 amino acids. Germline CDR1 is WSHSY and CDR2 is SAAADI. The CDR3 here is CAAGRVGETQYF. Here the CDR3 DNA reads TGCGCAGCGGGGAGAGTGGGGGAGACCCAGTACTTC.

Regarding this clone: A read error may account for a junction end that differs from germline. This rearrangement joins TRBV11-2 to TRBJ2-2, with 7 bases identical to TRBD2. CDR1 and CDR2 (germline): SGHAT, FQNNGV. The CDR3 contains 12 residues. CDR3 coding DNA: TGTGCCAGCAGCTCTAGTGGGGGGGGGCTGTTTTTT. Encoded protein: CASSSSGGGLFF.

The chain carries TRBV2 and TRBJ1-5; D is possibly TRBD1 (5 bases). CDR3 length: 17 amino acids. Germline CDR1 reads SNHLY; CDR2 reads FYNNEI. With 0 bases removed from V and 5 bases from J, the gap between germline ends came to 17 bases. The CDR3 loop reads CASSEALAGQWDQPQHF. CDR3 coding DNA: TGTGCCAGCAGTGAAGCGCTGGCAGGGCAGTGGGATCAGCCCCAGCATTTT.

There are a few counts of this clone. The DNA for the CDR3 is TGTGCCAGCAGCTTCGGGGACAATGAGCAGTTCTTC. Its translation: CASSFGDNEQFF. J is TRBJ2-1 and V is TRBV7-9; D is possibly TRBD2 (5 bases). CDR1 is SEHNR, CDR2 FQNEAQ, per germline (reference sequence). The V gene lost 3 bases and the J gene lost 5 bases, with 5 bases spanning the gap. The CDR3 runs 12 residues. The full variable domain, in which reference TRBV7-9 and TRBJ2-1 provide the parts outside the CDR3, is DTGVSQNPRHKITKRGQNVTFRCDPISEHNRLYWYRQTLGQGPEFLTYFQNEAQLEKSRLLSDRFSAERPKGSFSTLEIQRTEQGDSAMYLCASSFGDNEQFFGPGTRLTVL.

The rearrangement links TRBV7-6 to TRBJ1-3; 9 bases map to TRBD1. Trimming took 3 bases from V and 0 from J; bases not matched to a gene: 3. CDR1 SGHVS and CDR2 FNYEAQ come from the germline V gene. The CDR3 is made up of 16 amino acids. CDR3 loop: CASSFGTGSSGNTIYF. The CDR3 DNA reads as TGTGCCAGCAGCTTCGGGACAGGGAGCTCTGGAAACACCATATATTTT.

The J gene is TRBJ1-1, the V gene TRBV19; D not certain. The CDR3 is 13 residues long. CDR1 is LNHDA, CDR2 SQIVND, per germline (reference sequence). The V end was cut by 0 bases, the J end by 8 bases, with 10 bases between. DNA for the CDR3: TGTGCCAGTAGTATAGATTTTAACTGGGAAGCTTTCTTT. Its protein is CASSIDFNWEAFF. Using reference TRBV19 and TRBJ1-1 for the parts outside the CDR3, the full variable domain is DGGITQSPKYLFRKEGQNVTLSCEQNLNHDAMYWYRQDPGQGLRLIYYSQIVNDFQKGDIAEGYSVSREKKESFPLTVTSAQKNPTAFYLCASSIDFNWEAFFGQGTRLTVV.

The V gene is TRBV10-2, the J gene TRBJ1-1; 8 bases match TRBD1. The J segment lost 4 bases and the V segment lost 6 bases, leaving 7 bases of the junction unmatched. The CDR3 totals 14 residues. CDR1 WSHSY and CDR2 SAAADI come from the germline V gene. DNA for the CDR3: TGCGCCAGCAGCAAAGGACAGGGAGTCACTGAAGCTTTCTTT. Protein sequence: CASSKGQGVTEAFF.

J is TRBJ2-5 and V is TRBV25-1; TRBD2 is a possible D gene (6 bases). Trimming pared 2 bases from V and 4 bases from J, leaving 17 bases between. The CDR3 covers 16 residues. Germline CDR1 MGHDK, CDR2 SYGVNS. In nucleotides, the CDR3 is TGTGCCAGCAGTGAACCAGGGTCCAGGAGGGTAGAGACCCAGTACTTC. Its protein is CASSEPGSRRVETQYF.

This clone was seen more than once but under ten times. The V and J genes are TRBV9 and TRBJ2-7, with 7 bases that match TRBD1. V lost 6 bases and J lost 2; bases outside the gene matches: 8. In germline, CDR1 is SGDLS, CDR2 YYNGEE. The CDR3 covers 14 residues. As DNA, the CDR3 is TGTGCCAGCAACCCGACAGGGTCAGCCTACGAGCAGTACTTC. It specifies CASNPTGSAYEQYF.

Here the CDR3 reads CASSLKTVGDYGYTF. The CDR3 DNA reads TGTGCCAGCTCTTTAAAGACGGTCGGGGACTATGGCTACACCTTC. V is TRBV18 and J is TRBJ1-2; D unresolved. This CDR3 comprises 15 residues. Germline assignment: CDR1 KGHSH and CDR2 LQKENI. Trimming cost V 6 bases and J 3 bases, with 17 bases left between them.

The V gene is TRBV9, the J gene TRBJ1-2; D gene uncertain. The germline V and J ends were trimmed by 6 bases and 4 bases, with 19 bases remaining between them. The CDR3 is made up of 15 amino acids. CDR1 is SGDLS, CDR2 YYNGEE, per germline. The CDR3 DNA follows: TGTGCCAGCACCAATTTGGAGGACGGACTCTATGGCTACACCTTC. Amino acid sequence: CASTNLEDGLYGYTF.

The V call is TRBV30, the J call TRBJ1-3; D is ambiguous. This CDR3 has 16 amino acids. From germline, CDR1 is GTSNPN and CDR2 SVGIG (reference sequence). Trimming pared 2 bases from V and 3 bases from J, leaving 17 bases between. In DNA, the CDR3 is TGTGCCTGGAGTATTCGCGGTAGAGGGATTGGAAACACCATATATTTT. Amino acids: CAWSIRGRGIGNTIYF.

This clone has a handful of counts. The chain's CDR3 is CASSVIQGPEQYF. As DNA, the CDR3 is TGTGCCAGCAGTGTAATACAGGGCCCCGAGCAGTACTTC. This chain uses TRBV6-1 with TRBJ2-7; D possibly corresponds to TRBD1 (6 bases). From germline, CDR1 is MNHNS and CDR2 SASEGT. V was shortened by 4 bases and J by 6 bases, with 13 bases between the two germline ends. The CDR3 spans 13 residues.

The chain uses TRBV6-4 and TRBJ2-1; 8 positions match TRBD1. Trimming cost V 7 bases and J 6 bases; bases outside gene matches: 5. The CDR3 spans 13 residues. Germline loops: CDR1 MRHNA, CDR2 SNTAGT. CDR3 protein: CASTGTGGNEQFF. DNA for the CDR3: TGTGCCAGCACTGGGACAGGAGGCAATGAGCAGTTCTTC.

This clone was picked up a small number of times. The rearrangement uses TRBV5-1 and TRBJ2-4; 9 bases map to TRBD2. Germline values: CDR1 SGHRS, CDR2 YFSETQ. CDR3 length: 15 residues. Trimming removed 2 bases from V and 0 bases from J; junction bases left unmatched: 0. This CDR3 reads CASSLLAGAKNIQYF. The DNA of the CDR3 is TGCGCCAGCAGCTTACTAGCGGGAGCCAAAAACATTCAGTACTTC.

For the CDR3, the DNA is TGCGCCAGCAGCCTTACGGGCGGGCCGCCCCTCCACTTT. This sequence encodes CASSLTGGPPLHF. The chain has TRBV4-1 and TRBJ1-6; D call uncertain. V was trimmed by 4 bases and J by 13 bases, leaving 14 bases between them. Germline-derived CDR1 and CDR2 are MGHRA and YSYEKL. This CDR3 has 13 amino acids.

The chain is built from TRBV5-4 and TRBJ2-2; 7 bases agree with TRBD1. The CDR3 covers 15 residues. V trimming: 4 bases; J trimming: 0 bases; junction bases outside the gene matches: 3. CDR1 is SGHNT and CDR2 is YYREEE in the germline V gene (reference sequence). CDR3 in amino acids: CASSTGQTNTGELFF. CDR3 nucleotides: TGTGCCAGCAGCACGGGACAGACGAACACCGGGGAGCTGTTTTTT.

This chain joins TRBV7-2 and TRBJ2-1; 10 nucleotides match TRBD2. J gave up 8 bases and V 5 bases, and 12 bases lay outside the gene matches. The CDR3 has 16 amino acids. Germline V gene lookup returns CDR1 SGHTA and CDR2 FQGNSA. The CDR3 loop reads CASSLPVSGRGYEQFF. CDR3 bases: TGTGCCAGCAGCCTACCTGTGAGCGGGAGGGGGTATGAGCAGTTCTTC.

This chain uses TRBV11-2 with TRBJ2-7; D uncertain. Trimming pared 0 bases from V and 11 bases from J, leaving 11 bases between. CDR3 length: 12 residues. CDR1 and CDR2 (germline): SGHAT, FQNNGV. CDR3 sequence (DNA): TGTGCCAGCAGCTTAGATGGGCAGGTTAAGTACTTC. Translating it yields CASSLDGQVKYF.

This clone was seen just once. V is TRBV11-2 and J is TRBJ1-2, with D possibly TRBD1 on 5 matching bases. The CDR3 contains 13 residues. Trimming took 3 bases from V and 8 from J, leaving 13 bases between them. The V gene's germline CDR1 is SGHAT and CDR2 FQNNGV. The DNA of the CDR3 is TGTGCCAGCAGCTTGGGGCCGGTTGAGGGCTACACCTTC. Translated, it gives CASSLGPVEGYTF.

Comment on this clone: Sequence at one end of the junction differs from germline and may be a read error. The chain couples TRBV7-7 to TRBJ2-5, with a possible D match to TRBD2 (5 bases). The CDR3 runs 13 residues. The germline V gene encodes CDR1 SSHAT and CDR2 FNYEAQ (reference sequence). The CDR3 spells CASSLGRQETQYF. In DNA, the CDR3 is TGTGCTAGCAGCTTGGGGAGACAAGAGACCCAGTACTTC.

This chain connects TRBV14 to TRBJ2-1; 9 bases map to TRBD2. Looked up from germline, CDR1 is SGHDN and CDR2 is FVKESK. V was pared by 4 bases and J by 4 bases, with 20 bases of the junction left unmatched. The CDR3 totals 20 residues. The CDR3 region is CASSLQKYSLAGALYNEQFF. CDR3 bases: TGTGCCAGCAGCCTGCAAAAATATAGCTTAGCGGGAGCCCTATACAATGAGCAGTTCTTC.